A single sample gave rise to the 17 T cell receptor beta chains below, sequenced in a study of blood T cells in healthy people across ages. Combining a sample-barcoded 5' primer with a J-beta primer mix, a second PCR ran for roughly 7 to 11 cycles. TCRdb reanalysed the 5' RACE reads using MiXCR and keeps one entry per CDR3 protein. In the table there are around 500,000 distinct CDR3 sequences, 25% to 35% of which are singletons. The same specimen was also included in a second study, on T cells of mothers and their children.

The sequencing sample was made of blood. All receptors come from a boy between 2 and 10 years old in good health.

The chain uses TRBV27 and TRBJ2-5, with D possibly TRBD1 on 6 matching bases. Per the germline V gene, CDR1 is MNHEY and CDR2 is SMNVEV (reference sequence). CDR3 length: 14 residues. Trimming removed 4 bases from V and 4 bases from J, with 13 bases in between. The CDR3 here is CASSWGQAAETQYF. DNA for the CDR3: TGTGCCAGCAGTTGGGGGCAGGCAGCAGAGACCCAGTACTTC.

The sample holds a few counts of this clonotype. This CDR3 is CASSSQRGGPDEQFF. The CDR3 DNA sequence: TGTGCCAGCAGCTCACAGCGGGGGGGCCCAGATGAGCAGTTCTTC. The V and J genes are TRBV7-9 and TRBJ2-1; 10 bases are a match to TRBD2. This CDR3 region has 15 residues. Germline V gives CDR1 SEHNR, CDR2 FQNEAQ (reference sequence). Unmatched junction bases numbered 8, after V lost 4 bases and J lost 8 bases. Together with reference TRBV7-9 and TRBJ2-1, the CDR3 gives the full variable domain: DTGVSQNPRHKITKRGQNVTFRCDPISEHNRLYWYRQTLGQGPEFLTYFQNEAQLEKSRLLSDRFSAERPKGSFSTLEIQRTEQGDSAMYLCASSSQRGGPDEQFFGPGTRLTVL.

The genes are TRBV30 and TRBJ2-5, with D possibly TRBD2 on 6 matching bases. The DNA end is a closer match to TRBJ2-7, so the J assignment may be wrong. This CDR3 region has 15 residues. The germline gives CDR1 GTSNPN, CDR2 SVGIG (reference sequence). The CDR3 region is CAWSGSGLSSYEQYF. The CDR3, as DNA: TGTGCCTGGAGTGGGAGCGGGCTGAGCTCCTACGAGCAGTACTTC.

The chain recombines TRBV6-5 with TRBJ2-7, with D uncertain. V was cut by 5 bases and J by 5 bases, with 7 bases left in between. CDR1 MNHEY and CDR2 SVGAGI come from the germline V gene. This CDR3 spans 11 amino acids. The CDR3 DNA reads TGTGCCAGCAGTCGGTTGGACGAGCAGTACTTC. Amino acid sequence: CASSRLDEQYF.

This clonotype has just a few counts. The rearrangement joins TRBV4-1 to TRBJ2-5, with a possible D match to TRBD1 (5 bases). The last part of the DNA fits TRBJ2-1 better; the J call may be wrong. The CDR3 sequence is 14 residues long. Germline V gene sequence: CDR1 MGHRA, CDR2 YSYEKL. DNA for the CDR3: TGCGCCAGCAGCCACGTGGGGCCTTACAATGAGCAGTTCTTC. It specifies CASSHVGPYNEQFF.

The CDR3 sequence: CASRLTRGYTEAFF. The CDR3 DNA reads as TGTGCCAGCAGGTTAACGCGGGGATACACTGAAGCTTTCTTT. This chain links TRBV7-8 with TRBJ1-1; no definite D call. V was trimmed by 6 bases and J by 3 bases, leaving 14 bases between them. Germline CDR1 and CDR2: SGHVS and FQNEAQ. The CDR3 has 14 amino acids.

This clonotype was seen only a few times. One end of the junction fails to match germline, which may point to a read error. The chain joins TRBV7-2 to TRBJ2-5; 8 bases align to TRBD2. CDR1 is SGHTA and CDR2 is FQGNSA in the germline V gene. The CDR3 totals 14 residues. The DNA for the CDR3 is TGTGCCAGCAGCCCAACCCTAGCGGGCCAGACCCGGTACTTC. Amino acids: CASSPTLAGQTRYF.

This clonotype was observed once. V gene TRBV7-2 combines with J gene TRBJ2-4; perhaps TRBD1 as D (6 bases). CDR1 is SGHTA and CDR2 is FQGNSA in the germline V gene. The CDR3 totals 13 residues. V was clipped by 5 bases and J by 11 bases, with 16 bases between them. As DNA, the CDR3 is TGTGCCAGCAGCCCCGACAGGTTTAGTGTTCAGTACTTC. Protein: CASSPDRFSVQYF. Full variable domain (remainder filled in from reference TRBV7-2 and TRBJ2-4): GAGVSQSPSNKVTEKGKDVELRCDPISGHTALYWYRQSLGQGLEFLIYFQGNSAPDKSGLPSDRFSAERTGGSVSTLTIQRTQQEDSAVYLCASSPDRFSVQYFGAGTRLSVL.

The chain uses TRBV6-6 and TRBJ1-2; no clear D gene. V lost 2 bases and J lost 6, with 19 bases in between. CDR1 is MNHNY, CDR2 SVGAGI, per germline (reference sequence). The CDR3 spans 16 residues. The CDR3 reads CASSYMRSVAQDGYTF. In DNA form, the CDR3 reads TGTGCCAGCAGTTACATGAGATCGGTGGCCCAAGATGGCTACACCTTC.

This clonotype was detected a few times. The rearrangement links TRBV7-4 to TRBJ2-4; D is perhaps TRBD2 (6 bases). The germline V and J ends were trimmed by 2 bases and 3 bases, with 14 bases remaining between them. CDR1 and CDR2 (germline): SGHVT, SQSDAQ. The CDR3 runs 16 residues. CDR3 in DNA: TGTGCCAGCAGCTTACTCGGCAGGGAGGACAAAAACATTCAGTACTTC. This translates into CASSLLGREDKNIQYF.

This clonotype was picked up a small number of times. The junction departs from germline at one end; a sequencing error may be responsible. The chain carries TRBV14 and TRBJ1-2; weak D call: TRBD1 (6 bases). The length of the CDR3 is 14 residues. Per germline, CDR1 SGHDN and CDR2 FVKESK. CDR3 loop: CASSQIQGLGGYAF. The DNA for the CDR3 is TGTGCCAGCAGCCAAATTCAGGGGCTCGGTGGCTACGCCTTC.

This clonotype was counted a few times. This chain connects TRBV20-1 to TRBJ2-5, with TRBD2 as a possible D gene (6 bases). The germline CDR1 and CDR2 sequences are DFQATT and SNEGSKA (reference sequence). This CDR3 has 14 amino acids. V was shortened by 5 bases and J by 1 base, with 14 bases between the two germline ends. CDR3 amino acids: CSAGGDSSQETQYF. The CDR3 DNA sequence: TGCAGTGCTGGAGGGGACTCTTCCCAAGAGACCCAGTACTTC.

The chain carries TRBV14 and TRBJ1-2, with D tentatively TRBD1 (5 bases). Germline V gene sequence: CDR1 SGHDN, CDR2 FVKESK. V shed 3 bases and J shed 4 bases, with 18 bases lying between them. The CDR3 runs to 16 residues. The CDR3 region is CASSHRVETAFYGYTF. In DNA, the CDR3 is TGTGCCAGCAGCCATCGGGTCGAGACAGCCTTCTATGGCTACACCTTC.

This clonotype has just a few counts. The V and J genes are TRBV6-2 or TRBV6-3 and TRBJ2-5, with 14 positions matching TRBD2. The germline V gene encodes CDR1 MNHEY and CDR2 SVGEGT. V shed 5 bases, J shed 6 bases, and the junction held 5 bases outside the gene matches. This CDR3 spans 15 amino acids. The CDR3 region is CASSTGTSGGQTQYF. In DNA, the CDR3 is TGTGCCAGCAGTACCGGGACTAGCGGGGGACAGACCCAGTACTTC.

The chain combines TRBV12-3 or TRBV12-4 with TRBJ2-1; possibly TRBD1 for D (6 bases). CDR3 length equals 12 residues. Trimming left V 7 bases short and J 6 bases short, with 10 bases between. CDR3 DNA sequence: TGTGCCAGCACCCCCAGGGGCAATGAGCAGTTCTTC. Amino acids: CASTPRGNEQFF.

The CDR3 here is CASSLTRRIYGYTF. CDR3 DNA: TGTGCCAGCAGTTTAACCCGACGGATCTATGGCTACACCTTC. The chain joins TRBV12-3 or TRBV12-4 to TRBJ1-2, with no clear D. V was clipped by 2 bases and J by 4 bases, with 11 bases between them. This CDR3 comprises 14 residues.

The chain is built from TRBV5-1 and TRBJ2-3; 9 nucleotides agree with TRBD1. CDR1 is SGHRS, CDR2 YFSETQ, per germline. The ends lost 7 bases at V and 6 bases at J; junction bases unmatched: 9. CDR3 length: 14 residues. The CDR3 is CASSRDRAGDTQYF. The DNA for the CDR3 is TGCGCCAGCTCCCGGGACAGGGCTGGGGATACGCAGTATTTT.